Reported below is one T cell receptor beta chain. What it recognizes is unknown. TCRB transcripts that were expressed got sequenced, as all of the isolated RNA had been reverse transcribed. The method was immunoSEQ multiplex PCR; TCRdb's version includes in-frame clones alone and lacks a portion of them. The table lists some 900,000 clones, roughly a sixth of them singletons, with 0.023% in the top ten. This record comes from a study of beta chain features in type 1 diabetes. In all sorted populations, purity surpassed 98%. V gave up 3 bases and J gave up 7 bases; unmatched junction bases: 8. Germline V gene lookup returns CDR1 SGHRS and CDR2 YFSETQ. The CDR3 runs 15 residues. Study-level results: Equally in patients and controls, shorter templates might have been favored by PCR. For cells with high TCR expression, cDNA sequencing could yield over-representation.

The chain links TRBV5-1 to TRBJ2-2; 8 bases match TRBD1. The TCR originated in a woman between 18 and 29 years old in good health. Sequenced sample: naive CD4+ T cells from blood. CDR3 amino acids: CASSWRTGLVGELFF. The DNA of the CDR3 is TGCGCCAGCAGCTGGAGGACAGGGCTGGTCGGGGAGCTGTTTTTT.